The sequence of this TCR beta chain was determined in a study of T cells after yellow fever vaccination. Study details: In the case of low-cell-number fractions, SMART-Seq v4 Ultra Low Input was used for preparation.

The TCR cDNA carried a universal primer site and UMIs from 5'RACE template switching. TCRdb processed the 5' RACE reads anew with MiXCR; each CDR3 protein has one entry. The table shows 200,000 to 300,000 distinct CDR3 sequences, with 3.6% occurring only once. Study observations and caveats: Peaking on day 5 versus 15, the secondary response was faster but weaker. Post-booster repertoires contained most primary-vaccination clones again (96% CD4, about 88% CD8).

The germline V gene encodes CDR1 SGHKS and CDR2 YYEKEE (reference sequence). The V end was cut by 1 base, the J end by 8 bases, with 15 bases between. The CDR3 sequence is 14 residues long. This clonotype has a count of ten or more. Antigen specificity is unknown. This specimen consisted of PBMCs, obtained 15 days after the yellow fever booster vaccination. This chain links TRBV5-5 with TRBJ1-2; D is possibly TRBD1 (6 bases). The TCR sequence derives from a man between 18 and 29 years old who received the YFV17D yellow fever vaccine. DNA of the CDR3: TGTGCCAGCAGCTTGATGTCAGGGGCGGAAGGCTACACCTTC. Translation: CASSLMSGAEGYTF.